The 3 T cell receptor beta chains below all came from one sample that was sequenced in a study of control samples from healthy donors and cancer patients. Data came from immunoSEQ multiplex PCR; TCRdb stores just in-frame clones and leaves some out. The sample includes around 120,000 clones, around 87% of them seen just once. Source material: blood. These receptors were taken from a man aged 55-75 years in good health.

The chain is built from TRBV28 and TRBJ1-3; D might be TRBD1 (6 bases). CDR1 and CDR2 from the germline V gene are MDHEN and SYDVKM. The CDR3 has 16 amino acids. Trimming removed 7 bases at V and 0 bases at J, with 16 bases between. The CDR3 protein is CASTLQGSSSGNTIYF. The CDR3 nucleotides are TGTGCCAGCACGTTACAGGGATCGAGCTCTGGAAACACCATATATTTT.

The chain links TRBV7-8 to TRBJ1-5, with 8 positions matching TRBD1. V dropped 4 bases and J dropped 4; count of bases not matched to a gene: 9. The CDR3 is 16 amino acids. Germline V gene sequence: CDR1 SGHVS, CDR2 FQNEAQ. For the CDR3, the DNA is TGTGCCAGCAGCTCTGGGACAGGTTTCACGAATCAGCCCCAGCATTTT. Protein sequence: CASSSGTGFTNQPQHF.

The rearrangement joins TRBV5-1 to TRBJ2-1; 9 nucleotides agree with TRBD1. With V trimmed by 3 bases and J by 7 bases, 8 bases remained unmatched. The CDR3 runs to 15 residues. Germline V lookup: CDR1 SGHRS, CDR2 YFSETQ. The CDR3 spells CASSSSGTGWNEQFF. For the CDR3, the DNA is TGCGCCAGCAGCTCCTCCGGGACAGGGTGGAATGAGCAGTTCTTC.